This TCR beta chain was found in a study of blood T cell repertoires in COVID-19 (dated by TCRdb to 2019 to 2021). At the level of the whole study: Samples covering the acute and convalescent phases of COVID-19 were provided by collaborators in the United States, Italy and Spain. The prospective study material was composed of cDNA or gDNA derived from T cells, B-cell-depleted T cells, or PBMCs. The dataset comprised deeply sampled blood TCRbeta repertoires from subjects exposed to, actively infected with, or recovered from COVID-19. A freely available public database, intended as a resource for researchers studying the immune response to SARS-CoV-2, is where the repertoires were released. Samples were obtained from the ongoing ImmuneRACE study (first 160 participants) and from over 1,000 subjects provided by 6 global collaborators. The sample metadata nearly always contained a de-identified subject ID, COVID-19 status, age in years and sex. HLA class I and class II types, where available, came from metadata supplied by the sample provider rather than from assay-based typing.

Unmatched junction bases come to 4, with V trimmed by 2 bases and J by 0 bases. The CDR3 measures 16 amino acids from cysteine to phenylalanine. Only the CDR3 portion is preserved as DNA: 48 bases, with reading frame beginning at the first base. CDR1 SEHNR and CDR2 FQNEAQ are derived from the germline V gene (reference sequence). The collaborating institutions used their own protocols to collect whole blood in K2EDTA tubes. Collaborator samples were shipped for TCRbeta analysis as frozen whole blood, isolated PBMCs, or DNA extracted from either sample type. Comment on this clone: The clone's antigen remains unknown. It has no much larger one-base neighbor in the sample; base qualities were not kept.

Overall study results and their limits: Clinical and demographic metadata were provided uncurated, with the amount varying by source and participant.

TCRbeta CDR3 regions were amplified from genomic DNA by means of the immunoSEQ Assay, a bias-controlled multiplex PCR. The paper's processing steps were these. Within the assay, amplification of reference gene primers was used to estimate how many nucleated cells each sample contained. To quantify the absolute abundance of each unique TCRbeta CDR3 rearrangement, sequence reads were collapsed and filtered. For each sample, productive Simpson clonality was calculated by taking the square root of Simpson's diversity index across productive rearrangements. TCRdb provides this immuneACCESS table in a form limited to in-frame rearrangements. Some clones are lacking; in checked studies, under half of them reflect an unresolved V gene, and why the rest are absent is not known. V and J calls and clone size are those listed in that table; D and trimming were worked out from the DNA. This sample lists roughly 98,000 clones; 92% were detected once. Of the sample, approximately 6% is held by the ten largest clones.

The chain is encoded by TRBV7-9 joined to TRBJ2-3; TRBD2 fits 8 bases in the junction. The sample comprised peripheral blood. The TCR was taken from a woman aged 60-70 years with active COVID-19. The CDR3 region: CASSLTPSGSTDTQYF. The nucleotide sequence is TGTGCCAGCAGCTTAACGCCTAGCGGGAGCACAGATACGCAGTATTTT.